This T cell receptor beta chain was sequenced for a study of blood T cell repertoires in COVID-19. Study-level information: Sources were T cells, B-cell-depleted T cells, or PBMCs; the material itself was cDNA or gDNA.

Using immunoSEQ multiplex PCR, the repertoire was profiled, and TCRdb retains in-frame clones only, with some absent. The sample lists about 290,000 clones, approximately 91% occurring once. The CDR3 sequence is 13 residues long. Germline CDR1 reads GTSNPN; CDR2 reads SVGIG (reference sequence). V trimming: 2 bases; J trimming: 7 bases; junction bases outside the gene matches: 7. The rearrangement joins TRBV30 to TRBJ1-2; TRBD1 matches 7 bases. Material for sequencing was PBMCs or T cells enriched from blood (not recorded which). The sequence was obtained from a woman in her 40s who had recovered from COVID-19. The CDR3 protein is CAWSIGGLAGYTF. The CDR3 region has the DNA TGTGCCTGGAGTATAGGGGGCCTCGCTGGCTACACCTTC.